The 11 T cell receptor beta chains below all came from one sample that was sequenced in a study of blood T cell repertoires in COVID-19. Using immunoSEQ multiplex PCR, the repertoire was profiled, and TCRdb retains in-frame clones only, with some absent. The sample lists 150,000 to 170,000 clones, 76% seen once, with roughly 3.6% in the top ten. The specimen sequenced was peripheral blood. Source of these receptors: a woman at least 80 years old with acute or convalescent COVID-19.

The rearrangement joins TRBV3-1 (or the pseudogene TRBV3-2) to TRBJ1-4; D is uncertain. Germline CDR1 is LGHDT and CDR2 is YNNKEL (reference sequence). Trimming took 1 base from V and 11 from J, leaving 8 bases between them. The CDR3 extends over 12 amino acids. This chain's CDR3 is CASSQGKRKLFF. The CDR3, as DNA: TGTGCCAGCAGCCAAGGGAAGCGGAAACTGTTTTTT.

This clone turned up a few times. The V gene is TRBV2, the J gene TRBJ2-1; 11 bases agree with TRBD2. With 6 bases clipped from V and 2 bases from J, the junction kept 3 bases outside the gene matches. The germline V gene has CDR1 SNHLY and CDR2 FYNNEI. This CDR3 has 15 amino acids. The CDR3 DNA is TGTGCCAGCAGGGAGACTAGCGGGGCCTACAATGAGCAGTTCTTC. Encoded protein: CASRETSGAYNEQFF.

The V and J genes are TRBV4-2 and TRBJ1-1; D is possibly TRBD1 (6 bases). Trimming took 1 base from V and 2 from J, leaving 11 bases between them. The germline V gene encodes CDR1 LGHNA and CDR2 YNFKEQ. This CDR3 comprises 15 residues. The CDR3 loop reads CASSQVSGGNTEAFF. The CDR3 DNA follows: TGTGCCAGCAGCCAAGTTTCGGGGGGCAACACTGAAGCTTTCTTT.

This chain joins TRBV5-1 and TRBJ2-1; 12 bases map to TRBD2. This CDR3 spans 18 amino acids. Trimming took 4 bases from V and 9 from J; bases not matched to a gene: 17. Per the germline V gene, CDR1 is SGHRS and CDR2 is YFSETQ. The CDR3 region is CASSPRGGLAGRGLEQFF. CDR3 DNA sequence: TGCGCCAGCAGCCCAAGGGGTGGACTAGCGGGGAGGGGGCTTGAGCAGTTCTTC.

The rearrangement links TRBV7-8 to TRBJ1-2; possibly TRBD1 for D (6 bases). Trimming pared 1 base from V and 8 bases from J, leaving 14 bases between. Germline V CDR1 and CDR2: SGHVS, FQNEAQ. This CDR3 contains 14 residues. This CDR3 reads CASSLDGQSGGYTF. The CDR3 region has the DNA TGTGCCAGCAGCTTAGATGGACAGTCGGGGGGCTACACCTTC. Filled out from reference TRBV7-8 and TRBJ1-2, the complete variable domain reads GAGVSQSPRYKVAKRGQDVALRCDPISGHVSLFWYQQALGQGPEFLTYFQNEAQLDKSGLPSDRFFAERPEGSVSTLKIQRTQQEDSAVYLCASSLDGQSGGYTFGSGTRLTVV.

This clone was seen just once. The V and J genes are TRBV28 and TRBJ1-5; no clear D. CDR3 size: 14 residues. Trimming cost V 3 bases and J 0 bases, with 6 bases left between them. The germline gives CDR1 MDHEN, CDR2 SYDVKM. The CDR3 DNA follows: TGTGCCAGCAGTTTTCCGTATAGCAATCAGCCCCAGCATTTT. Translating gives CASSFPYSNQPQHF.

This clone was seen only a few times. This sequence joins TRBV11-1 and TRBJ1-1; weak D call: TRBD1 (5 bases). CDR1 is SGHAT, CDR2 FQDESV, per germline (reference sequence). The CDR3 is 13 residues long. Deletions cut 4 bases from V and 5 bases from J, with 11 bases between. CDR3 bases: TGTGCCAGCAGCTGGCAGGGTGGGACTGAAGCTTTCTTT. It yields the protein CASSWQGGTEAFF.

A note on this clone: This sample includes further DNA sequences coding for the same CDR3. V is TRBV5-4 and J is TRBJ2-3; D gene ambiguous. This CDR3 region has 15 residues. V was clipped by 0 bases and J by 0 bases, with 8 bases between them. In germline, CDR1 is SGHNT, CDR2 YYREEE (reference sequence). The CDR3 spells CASSLALGSTDTQYF. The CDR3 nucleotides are TGTGCCAGCAGCTTGGCCTTGGGCAGCACAGATACGCAGTATTTT.

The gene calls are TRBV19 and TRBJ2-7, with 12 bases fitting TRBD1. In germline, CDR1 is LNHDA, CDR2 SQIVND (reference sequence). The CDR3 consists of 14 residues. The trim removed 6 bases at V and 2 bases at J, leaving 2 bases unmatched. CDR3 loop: CASRGQGATYEQYF. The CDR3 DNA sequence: TGTGCCAGTAGGGGACAGGGGGCTACCTACGAGCAGTACTTC. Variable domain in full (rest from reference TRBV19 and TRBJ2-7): DGGITQSPKYLFRKEGQNVTLSCEQNLNHDAMYWYRQDPGQGLRLIYYSQIVNDFQKGDIAEGYSVSREKKESFPLTVTSAQKNPTAFYLCASRGQGATYEQYFGPGTRLTVT.

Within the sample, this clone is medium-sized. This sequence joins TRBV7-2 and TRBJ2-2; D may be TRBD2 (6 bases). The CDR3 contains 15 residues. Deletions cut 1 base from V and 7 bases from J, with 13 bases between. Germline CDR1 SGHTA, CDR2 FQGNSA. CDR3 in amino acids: CASSLEVGGGGELFF. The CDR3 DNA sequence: TGTGCCAGCAGCTTAGAGGTTGGGGGAGGCGGGGAGCTGTTTTTT.

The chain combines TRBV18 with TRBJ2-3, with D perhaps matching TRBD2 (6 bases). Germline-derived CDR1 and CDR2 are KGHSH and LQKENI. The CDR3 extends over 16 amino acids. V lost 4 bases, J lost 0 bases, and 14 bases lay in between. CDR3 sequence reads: CASSLTWGTSTDTQYF. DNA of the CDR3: TGTGCCAGCTCACTAACGTGGGGGACTAGCACAGATACGCAGTATTTT.